The clone carrying this T cell receptor beta chain occurred a few times. Its antigen is unknown. The source of the sample is a study of response to subunit inactivated influenza vaccine. TCRdb re-called the RT-PCR reads with MiXCR, one entry per CDR3 protein. The repertoire holds around 500,000 distinct CDR3 sequences, with approximately 11% as singletons. Study findings and constraints: The authors suggested that few new T cells are recruited per seasonal influenza vaccination.

The receptor was derived from a man aged 50-60 years who received an inactivated influenza vaccine. The specimen comprised PBMCs from blood, sampled roughly 47 days after vaccination.

CDR3 nucleotides: TGCGCCAGCAGCCAAGATTGGCCGGGAGGGTCATCGCGGAGGGACATTCAGTACTTC. The encoded protein is CASSQDWPGGSSRRDIQYF. The chain joins TRBV4-3 to TRBJ2-4; 8 bases align to TRBD2. This CDR3 contains 19 residues. The V gene end was trimmed by 0 bases and the J gene end by 8 bases; junction bases not matched to a gene: 18. The V gene's germline CDR1 is LGHNA and CDR2 YSLEER.